The entry below describes one T cell receptor beta chain. Germline CDR1 reads MNHEY; CDR2 reads SVGAGI. V trimming: 6 bases; J trimming: 5 bases; junction bases outside the gene matches: 7. CDR3 length: 13 amino acids. Profiling relied on immunoSEQ multiplex PCR, and the TCRdb table lists in-frame clones only, not all of them. The table has 78,000 or so clones, less than 90% seen once; the top ten hold 4%. This entry is derived from a study of control samples from healthy donors and cancer patients. The sequence was collected from a woman aged 45-60 years in good health. The sample was blood. This chain uses TRBV6-5 with TRBJ2-7, with 7 bases identical to TRBD2. The CDR3 loop reads CASRGLMVNEQYF. The CDR3 nucleotides read TGTGCCAGCAGGGGACTAATGGTCAACGAGCAGTACTTC.